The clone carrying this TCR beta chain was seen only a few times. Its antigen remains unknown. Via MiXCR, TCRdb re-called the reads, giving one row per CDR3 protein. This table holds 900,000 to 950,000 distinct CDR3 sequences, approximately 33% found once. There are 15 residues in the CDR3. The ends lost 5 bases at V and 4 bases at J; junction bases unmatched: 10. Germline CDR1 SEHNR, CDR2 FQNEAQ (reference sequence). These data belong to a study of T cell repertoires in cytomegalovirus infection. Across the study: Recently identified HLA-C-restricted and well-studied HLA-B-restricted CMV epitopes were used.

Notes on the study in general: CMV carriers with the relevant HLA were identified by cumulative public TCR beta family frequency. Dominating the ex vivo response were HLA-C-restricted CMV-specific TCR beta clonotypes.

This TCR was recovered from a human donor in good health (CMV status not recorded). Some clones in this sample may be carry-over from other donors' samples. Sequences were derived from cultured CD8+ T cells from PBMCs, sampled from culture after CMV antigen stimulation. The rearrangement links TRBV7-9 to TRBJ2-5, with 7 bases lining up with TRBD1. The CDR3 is CASSPRGRGRETQYF. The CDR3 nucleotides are TGTGCCAGCAGCCCCCGGGGCAGGGGGAGAGAGACCCAGTACTTC.